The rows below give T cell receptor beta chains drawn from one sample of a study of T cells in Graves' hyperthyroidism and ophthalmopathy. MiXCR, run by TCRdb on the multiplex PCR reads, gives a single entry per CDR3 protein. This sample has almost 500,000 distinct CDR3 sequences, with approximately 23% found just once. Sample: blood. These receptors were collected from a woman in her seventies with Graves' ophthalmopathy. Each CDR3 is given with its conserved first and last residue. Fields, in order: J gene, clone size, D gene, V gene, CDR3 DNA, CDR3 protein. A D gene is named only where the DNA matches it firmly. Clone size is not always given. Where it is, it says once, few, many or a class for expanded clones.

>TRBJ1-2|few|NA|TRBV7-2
TGTGCCAGCAGTTTCCGAGGGGGGGACTATGGCTACACCTTC
CASSFRGGDYGYTF
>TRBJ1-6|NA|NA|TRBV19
TGTGCCAGTAGTGGACGGATTAATTCACCCCTCCACTTT
CASSGRINSPLHF
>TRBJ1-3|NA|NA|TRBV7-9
TGTGCCAGCAGCGATCCCGGAGGAGGAAACACCATATATTTT
CASSDPGGGNTIYF
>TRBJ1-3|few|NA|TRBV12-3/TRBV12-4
TGTGCCAGCAGCCTCGGACCGGGAAACACCATATATTTT
CASSLGPGNTIYF
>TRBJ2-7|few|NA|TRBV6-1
TGTGCCAGCAGTACGAGTTCAAACGAGCAGTACTTC
CASSTSSNEQYF
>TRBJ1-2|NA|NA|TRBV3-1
TGTGCCAGCAGCCAAGTTGTGGGGGGTATGGTCGGCTACACCTTC
CASSQVVGGMVGYTF
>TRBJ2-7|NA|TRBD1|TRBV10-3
TGTGCCATCCGGGACAGGGTGTACGAGCAGTACTTC
CAIRDRVYEQYF
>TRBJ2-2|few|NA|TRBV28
TGTGCCAGCGGACCTTGGAGGGGACCAGGCTTCGGGGAGCTGTTTTTT
CASGPWRGPGFGELFF
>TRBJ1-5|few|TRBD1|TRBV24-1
TGTGCCACCAGTGATCCACGGGGGACAGGGCAGCCCCAGCATTTT
CATSDPRGTGQPQHF
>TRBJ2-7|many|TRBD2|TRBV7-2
TGTGCCAGCAGCTTAGCGGGACTAGCGGGGTACGAGCAGTACTTC
CASSLAGLAGYEQYF
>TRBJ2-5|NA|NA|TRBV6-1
TGTGCCAGCAAGGCGGGAATGGAGACCCAGTACTTC
CASKAGMETQYF
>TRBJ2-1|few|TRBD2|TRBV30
TGTGCCTGGAGATCGCTAGCGGGAGTCCTAGGGGAGCAGTTCTTC
CAWRSLAGVLGEQFF